The next 27 T cell receptor beta chains were all read from a single sample in a study of blood T cell repertoires in COVID-19. Only in-frame clones appear in the TCRdb table, and some are missing; sequencing was by immunoSEQ multiplex PCR. In the table there are about 270,000 clones, 80% to 95% of which are singletons. Sequencing input: PBMCs or T cells enriched from blood (not recorded which). These receptors were obtained from a man between 40 and 49 years old who had been exposed to COVID-19.

This sequence joins TRBV15 and TRBJ2-1; a possible D gene is TRBD1 (6 bases). Germline CDR1 is LNHNV and CDR2 is YYDKDF (reference sequence). The CDR3 spans 16 residues. Trimming cost V 5 bases and J 6 bases, with 20 bases left between them. The DNA for the CDR3 is TGTGCCACCAGCCCCCCAGGGGCATCCCTCGTCAATGAGCAGTTCTTC. Amino acid sequence: CATSPPGASLVNEQFF.

This clone was seen once. The chain uses TRBV30 and TRBJ1-2; D gene ambiguous. From germline, CDR1 is GTSNPN and CDR2 SVGIG (reference sequence). V lost 0 bases, J lost 4 bases, and 9 bases lay in between. The CDR3 has 13 residues. CDR3 DNA sequence: TGTGCCTGGAGTGTGAGCCATTCCTATGGCTACACCTTC. Translated, it gives CAWSVSHSYGYTF.

The chain recombines TRBV5-6 with TRBJ2-7; D might be TRBD1 (7 bases). The CDR3 is 15 residues long. Germline CDR1 reads SGHDT; CDR2 reads YYEEEE. V was cut by 4 bases and J by 4 bases, with 18 bases left in between. As DNA, the CDR3 is TGTGCCAGCAGCGGGGGGACAGTGTATAGATACGAGCAGTACTTC. Amino acids: CASSGGTVYRYEQYF.

The sample holds one count of this clone. V usage is TRBV6-1 and J usage is TRBJ2-3; 10 bases map to TRBD2. There are 14 residues in the CDR3. V dropped 3 bases and J dropped 4; count of bases not matched to a gene: 1. Germline V gene data show CDR1 as MNHNS and CDR2 as SASEGT. The CDR3 protein is CASSELAGADTQYF. CDR3 coding DNA: TGTGCCAGCAGTGAGCTAGCGGGAGCAGATACGCAGTATTTT.

The chain has TRBV9 and TRBJ1-6; 7 bases line up with TRBD1. With V trimmed by 5 bases and J by 4 bases, 3 bases remained unmatched. The CDR3 covers 14 residues. In germline, CDR1 is SGDLS, CDR2 YYNGEE. The CDR3 coding sequence is TGTGCCAGCAGTCGACAGGGTTATAATTCACCCCTCCACTTT. As protein: CASSRQGYNSPLHF.

The chain joins TRBV25-1 to TRBJ1-6, with 8 bases fitting TRBD1. Germline CDR1 is MGHDK and CDR2 is SYGVNS. Trimming removed 5 bases from V and 9 bases from J; junction bases left unmatched: 15. This CDR3 is built from 17 residues. CDR3 nucleotides: TGTGCCAGCAGTCCGCCTGGGGGCACAGGGGGGAGTTCACCCCTCCACTTT. Protein product: CASSPPGGTGGSSPLHF.

The rearrangement uses TRBV5-6 and TRBJ1-3; D ambiguous. V was shortened by 1 base and J by 0 bases, with 11 bases between the two germline ends. This CDR3 spans 16 amino acids. Germline CDR1 and CDR2: SGHDT and YYEEEE. The CDR3 DNA follows: TGTGCCAGCAGCTTGTTAGCCCTGAGCTCTGGAAACACCATATATTTT. Amino acid sequence: CASSLLALSSGNTIYF.

J is TRBJ1-3 and V is TRBV30, with unresolved D. Per germline, CDR1 GTSNPN and CDR2 SVGIG (reference sequence). The CDR3 extends over 13 amino acids. V shed 1 base and J shed 0 bases, with 4 bases lying between them. For the CDR3, the DNA is TGTGCCTGGAGTGAAGCCTCTGGAAACACCATATATTTT. Protein: CAWSEASGNTIYF.

The rearrangement links TRBV7-9 to TRBJ2-7; TRBD2 might be the D (5 bases). Trimming removed 6 bases at V and 5 bases at J, with 11 bases between. Per germline, CDR1 SEHNR and CDR2 FQNEAQ (reference sequence). This CDR3 spans 12 amino acids. CDR3 sequence reads: CASRHTSDEQYF. DNA of the CDR3: TGTGCCAGCAGACATACTAGTGACGAGCAGTACTTC.

The chain links TRBV7-2 to TRBJ2-1; 7 bases are a match to TRBD2. J was trimmed by 2 bases and V by 0 bases; bases with no gene match: 4. Germline assignment: CDR1 SGHTA and CDR2 FQGNSA. This CDR3 region has 16 residues. The DNA of the CDR3 is TGTGCCAGCAGCTTAGCGCTGGCGGGAGCCTACAATGAGCAGTTCTTC. Encoded protein: CASSLALAGAYNEQFF.

Here the CDR3 reads CASSPGSGHFNEQFF. The CDR3 DNA reads TGTGCCAGCAGCCCCGGGTCGGGACATTTTAATGAGCAGTTCTTC. The J gene is TRBJ2-1, the V gene TRBV28; the D gene is possibly TRBD1 (6 bases). The germline V gene has CDR1 MDHEN and CDR2 SYDVKM. Trimming stripped 6 bases from V and 7 bases from J, with 19 bases between. This CDR3 has 15 residues.

This clone was seen once. The chain joins TRBV2 to TRBJ2-1; 16 bases line up with TRBD2. The germline V gene encodes CDR1 SNHLY and CDR2 FYNNEI. The CDR3 spans 16 residues. V shed 3 bases and J 7 bases; nucleotides not matched to a gene: 3. The CDR3 is CASSDAGLAGGNEQFF. The CDR3 DNA follows: TGTGCCAGCAGTGACGCGGGACTAGCGGGAGGGAATGAGCAGTTCTTC.

The count of this clone is one. This chain connects TRBV5-1 to TRBJ2-1; 8 bases match TRBD1. The CDR3 spans 15 residues. The junction had 6 bases not matched to a gene; V was cut back by 4 bases and J by 3 bases. Germline loops: CDR1 SGHRS, CDR2 YFSETQ. CDR3 in amino acids: CASSGPGGHYNEQFF. The CDR3 region has the DNA TGCGCCAGCAGCGGTCCAGGGGGCCACTACAATGAGCAGTTCTTC.

This chain connects TRBV10-3 to TRBJ2-5; 10 bases agree with TRBD2. The CDR3 consists of 18 residues. Germline V lookup: CDR1 ENHRY, CDR2 SYGVKD. The J segment lost 3 bases and the V segment lost 2 bases, leaving 12 bases of the junction unmatched. The CDR3 region is CAISEERTGTSEEETQYF. The CDR3 region has the DNA TGTGCCATCAGTGAGGAAAGAACGGGGACTAGCGAAGAAGAGACCCAGTACTTC.

This chain uses TRBV24-1 with TRBJ2-1, with 13 positions matching TRBD2. Trimming took 7 bases from V and 4 from J; bases not matched to a gene: 6. Germline CDR1 and CDR2: KGHDR and SFDVKD. The CDR3 has 16 residues. In DNA, the CDR3 is TGTGCCACCAGCGACAGGACTAGCGGGAGTTACAATGAGCAGTTCTTC. Protein product: CATSDRTSGSYNEQFF.

The rearrangement links TRBV6-1 to TRBJ2-7; D uncertain. CDR1 is MNHNS, CDR2 SASEGT, per germline. The CDR3 runs 18 residues. V shed 1 base and J shed 1 base, with 20 bases lying between them. The CDR3 spells CASSEVIPLSAGSYEQYF. The CDR3 region has the DNA TGTGCCAGCAGTGAAGTAATTCCGTTGTCCGCAGGTTCCTACGAGCAGTACTTC.

The chain combines TRBV14 with TRBJ2-1; 7 bases are shared with TRBD1. CDR3 size: 17 residues. V was pared by 4 bases and J by 5 bases, with 14 bases of the junction left unmatched. Germline CDR1 SGHDN, CDR2 FVKESK. The CDR3 nucleotides read TGTGCCAGCAGCCTTTACGCAGGGGGAGTAATCGACAATGAGCAGTTCTTC. This codes for CASSLYAGGVIDNEQFF. Using reference TRBV14 and TRBJ2-1 for the parts outside the CDR3, the full variable domain is EAGVTQFPSHSVIEKGQTVTLRCDPISGHDNLYWYRRVMGKEIKFLLHFVKESKQDESGMPNNRFLAERTGGTYSTLKVQPAELEDSGVYFCASSLYAGGVIDNEQFFGPGTRLTVL.

The rearrangement links TRBV6-5 to TRBJ1-6; D remains ambiguous. Germline lookup yields CDR1 MNHEY and CDR2 SVGAGI. This CDR3 comprises 13 residues. Trimming cost V 0 bases and J 10 bases, with 7 bases left between them. The CDR3 region has the DNA TGTGCCAGCAGTTACTCCCTTCTATCACCCCTCCACTTT. This gives the protein CASSYSLLSPLHF.

The chain uses TRBV5-1 and TRBJ2-7, with D tentatively TRBD2 (6 bases). V lost 0 bases and J lost 2, with 12 bases in between. There are 15 residues in the CDR3. Per germline, CDR1 SGHRS and CDR2 YFSETQ. CDR3 in DNA: TGCGCCAGCAGCTTGGAAGGGACTGCAGCCTACGAGCAGTACTTC. This encodes CASSLEGTAAYEQYF.

This chain uses TRBV20-1 with TRBJ2-7, with D tentatively TRBD1 (5 bases). The germline V gene has CDR1 DFQATT and CDR2 SNEGSKA (reference sequence). The CDR3 runs 11 residues. Trimming removed 3 bases from V and 3 bases from J, with 6 bases in between. CDR3 in amino acids: CSASDSYEQYF. CDR3 sequence (DNA): TGCAGTGCTAGCGACAGCTACGAGCAGTACTTC.

This clone was seen once. V usage is TRBV11-3 and J usage is TRBJ2-2; 12 nucleotides agree with TRBD2. With V trimmed by 5 bases and J by 5 bases, 6 bases remained unmatched. CDR1 and CDR2 (germline): SGHNT, YENEEA. The CDR3 runs 16 residues. DNA for the CDR3: TGTGCCAGCAGCGCACTAGCGGGAGGTCTAACCGGGGAGCTGTTTTTT. Translation gives CASSALAGGLTGELFF.

The chain has TRBV9 and TRBJ2-6; no reliable D call. Germline V gene sequence: CDR1 SGDLS, CDR2 YYNGEE. This CDR3 is 14 amino acids long. Trimming stripped 0 bases from V and 12 bases from J, with 13 bases between. CDR3 loop: CASSVEQYTAVLTF. CDR3 nucleotide sequence: TGTGCCAGCAGCGTAGAGCAGTACACAGCCGTCCTGACTTTC.

The CDR3 here is CASSQDVGASGAPNTQYF. DNA of the CDR3: TGTGCCAGCAGCCAAGATGTGGGAGCTAGCGGGGCCCCGAATACGCAGTATTTT. The V and J genes are TRBV4-2 and TRBJ2-3, with 9 bases aligning to TRBD2. The CDR3 is made up of 18 amino acids. The germline V gene encodes CDR1 LGHNA and CDR2 YNFKEQ. The trim removed 0 bases at V and 7 bases at J, leaving 14 bases unmatched.

This clone was recorded only once. The chain is built from TRBV5-1 and TRBJ2-1; a weak D match, TRBD2 (6 bases). The germline V gene has CDR1 SGHRS and CDR2 YFSETQ. This CDR3 has 14 residues. With 1 base removed from V and 6 bases from J, the gap between germline ends came to 11 bases. The CDR3 nucleotides read TGCGCCAGCAGCTTGACCCCGGGGGTCAATGAGCAGTTCTTC. Its protein is CASSLTPGVNEQFF.

The genes are TRBV5-1 and TRBJ1-4, with 8 bases aligning to TRBD1. Germline V lookup: CDR1 SGHRS, CDR2 YFSETQ. V lost 3 bases to trimming and J lost 3 bases; unmatched junction nucleotides: 4. The CDR3 sequence is 15 residues long. DNA for the CDR3: TGCGCCAGCAGCTCTCAGGGGGCCGCTAATGAAAAACTGTTTTTT. It translates to CASSSQGAANEKLFF.

The genes are TRBV27 and TRBJ1-2; 11 nucleotides align to TRBD1. The CDR3 runs 15 residues. Trimming took 3 bases from V and 6 from J; bases not matched to a gene: 6. From germline, CDR1 is MNHEY and CDR2 SMNVEV (reference sequence). CDR3 amino acids: CASSFGGQGVDGYTF. The CDR3 DNA sequence: TGTGCCAGCAGTTTTGGGGGACAGGGGGTGGATGGCTACACCTTC.

The rearrangement uses TRBV5-1 and TRBJ1-2, with D possibly matching TRBD1 (5 bases). The V end was cut by 3 bases, the J end by 4 bases, with 13 bases between. This CDR3 comprises 14 residues. From germline, CDR1 is SGHRS and CDR2 YFSETQ. This chain's CDR3 is CASSSQGGSYGYTF. CDR3 bases: TGCGCCAGCAGCTCTCAGGGCGGAAGCTATGGCTACACCTTC.